This T cell receptor beta chain was captured by sequencing in a study of blood T cell repertoires in COVID-19. In the original analysis: Amplification from reference gene primers served as the basis for estimated nucleated cell counts. TCRdb keeps only in-frame clones here, not all; method: immunoSEQ multiplex PCR. The V and J calls and clone size are taken from that table; D and trimming were inferred from the DNA. The sample lists some 89,000 clones; approximately 79% were seen once. V gave up 6 bases and J gave up 4 bases; unmatched junction bases: 4. This CDR3 contains 13 residues. Germline V lookup: CDR1 MNHNS, CDR2 SASEGT.

The source of this sequence is a man in his sixties or seventies with acute or convalescent COVID-19. The sample consisted of peripheral blood. V usage is TRBV6-1 and J usage is TRBJ1-2; 8 bases are shared with TRBD1. CDR3 sequence (DNA): TGTGCCAGCAGCCCCGACAGGGGCTATGGCTACACCTTC. Amino acid sequence: CASSPDRGYGYTF.